This T cell receptor (beta chain) was captured by sequencing in a study of low-dose radiotherapy and immunotherapy resistance in tumors. Study details: Each two-week cycle included intravenous cyclophosphamide 200 mg/m2, given one day before radiation and immunotherapy. The study gave patients oral aspirin 300 mg daily for four cycles from cycle 1 day 1.

CDR3 length: 17 residues. The germline V and J ends were trimmed by 2 bases and 7 bases, with 23 bases remaining between them. Germline V gives CDR1 MDHEN, CDR2 SYDVKM. Described time point: after trial treatment. Described treatment: LDRT plus nivolumab, ipilimumab, low-dose cyclophosphamide and aspirin (RACIN trial). Qualifying patients carried advanced solid tumors devoid of tumor-infiltrating lymphocytes. TRAV- and TRBV-specific primers primed first-strand cDNA, covering alpha and beta chains. For amplifying TCRs, the PCR ran for 20 to 25 cycles with Phusion, which was used together with a constant-region primer and the adapter on the V primers. TCRdb re-called the reads through MiXCR, storing one row per CDR3 protein. The sample contains around 100,000 distinct CDR3 sequences, around 20% of which appear only once.

The TCR originated in a male donor with prostate cancer. The chain joins TRBV28 to TRBJ1-1; a possible D gene is TRBD1 (6 bases). Source: PBMCs, taken after low-dose radiotherapy plus immunotherapy. The CDR3 DNA follows: TGTGCCAGCAGTTTACGGGGGGGGGCTGCCTGGCGGGGTGAAGCTTTCTTT. This gives the protein CASSLRGGAAWRGEAFF.